The sequence of this T cell receptor (beta chain) was determined in a study of blood T cell repertoires in COVID-19 (TCRdb year 2020). Broadly, across the study: Samples covering the acute and convalescent phases of COVID-19 were provided by collaborators in the United States, Italy and Spain. Where HLA class I and class II types were available, the types were taken from metadata supplied by the sample provider, not from assay-based typing. Subjects who had been exposed to COVID-19, were actively infected with it, or had recovered from it provided the deeply sampled blood TCRbeta repertoires that made up the dataset. A de-identified subject ID, COVID-19 status, age in years and sex were almost always included in the sample metadata. The repertoires were made available in a free public database intended to serve as a resource for research on the immune response to SARS-CoV-2. The samples were drawn from two sources: the first 160 participants of the ongoing ImmuneRACE study, and about 1,300 subjects contributed by 6 global collaborators. The material from the prospective study consisted of cDNA or gDNA derived from T cells, B-cell-depleted T cells, or PBMCs.

V lost 1 base and J lost 4 bases; the stretch between them is 14 bases long. Counted from cysteine to phenylalanine, this CDR3 has 17 amino acids. Of all the DNA, just the CDR3 is kept, 51 bases in frame from base 1. Taken from the germline V gene (reference sequence), the CDR1 and CDR2 loops are LGHDT and YNNKEL. Each collaborating institution followed its own protocols to collect whole blood in K2EDTA tubes. For TCRbeta analysis, collaborator samples were shipped as frozen whole blood, as isolated PBMCs, or as DNA extracted from either sample type. Comments on this clone: What this receptor recognizes is not known. Base-call qualities are not available, and no considerably larger clone is one nucleotide away.

The immunoSEQ Assay, a bias-controlled multiplex PCR, was used to amplify TCRbeta CDR3 regions from genomic DNA. Concerning the study's data processing: The number of nucleated cells in each sample was estimated by amplification of reference gene primers within the assay. To quantify the absolute abundance of each unique TCRbeta CDR3 rearrangement, sequence reads were collapsed and filtered. Productive Simpson clonality was computed per sample as the square root of Simpson's diversity index over productive rearrangements. TCRdb re-hosts the immuneACCESS table, in-frame sequences only. Its copies lack some clones; in the studies checked, an unresolved V gene accounts for under half of them, and the cause for the rest is not known. That table supplies the V and J calls and clone size; D and trimming were determined from the DNA. The sample includes about 150,000 clones, with about four fifths observed a single time. The ten biggest clones cover about 1.9% of the sample.

Broad study findings and their caveats: The amount of clinical and demographic metadata varied by source and participant and was provided uncurated.

This sequence originates from a woman of 80 years or more with acute or convalescent COVID-19. Sequenced: peripheral blood. The chain joins TRBV3-1 (or the pseudogene TRBV3-2) to TRBJ2-6; matching of 5 bases hints at TRBD2 as the D gene. The nucleotide sequence reads TGTGCCAGCAGCCAAGCTAGTTGGACTGGGGGGGCCAACGTCCTGACTTTC. It translates as CASSQASWTGGANVLTF.